This TCR beta chain is from a study of blood T cell repertoires in COVID-19. Study-wide background: Samples taken during acute and convalescent COVID-19 were collected in the United States, Italy and Spain. PBMCs, B-cell-depleted T cells, or T cells were the source of the cDNA or gDNA that made up the material.

Germline V gives CDR1 MNHEY, CDR2 SVGAGI. The CDR3 runs 15 residues. V shed 2 bases, J shed 4 bases, and the junction held 6 bases outside the gene matches. Participant age was about 18 to 89 years, and participants resided in fewer than 25 US areas. Membership in each cohort depended on participant-reported clinical history. The repertoire was sequenced with immunoSEQ multiplex PCR; TCRdb's copy has only in-frame clones and lacks some. The table lists 260,000 or so clones, 85% of them singletons. This chain joins TRBV6-5 and TRBJ2-3, with 7 bases fitting TRBD1. The TCR sequence derives from a woman aged 50 to 60 who had recovered from COVID-19. Sequencing was performed on PBMCs or T cells enriched from blood (not recorded which). The CDR3 loop reads CASSYQLTGADTQYF. In DNA form, the CDR3 reads TGTGCCAGCAGTTACCAGTTAACAGGGGCAGATACGCAGTATTTT.